The clone carrying this T cell receptor (beta chain) occurred a few times. This sample is drawn from a study of blood T cell repertoires in COVID-19. On the study more broadly: Spain, Italy and the United States supplied samples that represented acute and convalescent COVID-19. Nucleic acid was either cDNA or gDNA, and it came from T cells, B-cell-depleted T cells, or PBMCs.

Only in-frame clones appear in the TCRdb table, and some are missing; sequencing was by immunoSEQ multiplex PCR. The table records fewer than 350,000 clones, approximately 90% of them present only once. CDR1 is SGHRS and CDR2 is YFSETQ in the germline V gene. The CDR3 consists of 15 residues. Trimming at V came to 3 bases and at J to 1 base, leaving 4 bases not matched to a gene. The rearrangement links TRBV5-1 to TRBJ1-3, with 7 bases lining up with TRBD1. Sequenced material: peripheral blood. The sequence derives from a man between 40 and 49 years old with acute or convalescent COVID-19. The CDR3 nucleotides read TGCGCCAGCAGCTGGGACAGCTCTTCTGGAAACACCATATATTTT. This translates into CASSWDSSSGNTIYF.